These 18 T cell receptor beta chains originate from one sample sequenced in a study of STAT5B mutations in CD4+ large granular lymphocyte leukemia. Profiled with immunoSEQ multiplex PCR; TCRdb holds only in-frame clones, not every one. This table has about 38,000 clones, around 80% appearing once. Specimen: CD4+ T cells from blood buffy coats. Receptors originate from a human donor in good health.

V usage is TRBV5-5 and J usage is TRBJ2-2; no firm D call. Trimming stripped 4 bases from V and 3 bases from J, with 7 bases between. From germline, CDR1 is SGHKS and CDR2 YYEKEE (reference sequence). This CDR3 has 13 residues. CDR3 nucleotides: TGTGCCAGCAGCCCGGCGGACACCGGGGAGCTGTTTTTT. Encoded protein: CASSPADTGELFF.

CDR3 in DNA: TGTGCCAGCAGTAGACGCCCGGGACTAGCGGGGGAATACGAGCAGTACTTC. As protein: CASSRRPGLAGEYEQYF. J is TRBJ2-7 and V is TRBV27; 14 positions match TRBD2. Germline lookup yields CDR1 MNHEY and CDR2 SMNVEV (reference sequence). This CDR3 contains 17 residues. Germline trimming cut 5 bases from V and 4 bases from J; bases unmatched to any gene: 10.

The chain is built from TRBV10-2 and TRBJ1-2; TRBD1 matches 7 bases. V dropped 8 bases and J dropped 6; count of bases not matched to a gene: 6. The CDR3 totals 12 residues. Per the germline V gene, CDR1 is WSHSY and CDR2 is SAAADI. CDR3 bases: TGCGCCAGCGGAGCAGGGGGGGATGGCTACACCTTC. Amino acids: CASGAGGDGYTF.

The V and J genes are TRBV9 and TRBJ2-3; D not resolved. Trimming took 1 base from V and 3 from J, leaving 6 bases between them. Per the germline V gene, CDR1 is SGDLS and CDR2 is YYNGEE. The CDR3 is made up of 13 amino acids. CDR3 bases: TGTGCCAGCAGCGTATTCGGGACAGATACGCAGTATTTT. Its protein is CASSVFGTDTQYF.

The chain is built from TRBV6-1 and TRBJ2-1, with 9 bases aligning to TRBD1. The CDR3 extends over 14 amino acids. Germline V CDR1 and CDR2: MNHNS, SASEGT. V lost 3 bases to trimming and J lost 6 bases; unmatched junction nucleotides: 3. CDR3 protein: CASSDWTGVNEQFF. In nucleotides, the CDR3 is TGTGCCAGCAGTGATTGGACAGGGGTCAATGAGCAGTTCTTC.

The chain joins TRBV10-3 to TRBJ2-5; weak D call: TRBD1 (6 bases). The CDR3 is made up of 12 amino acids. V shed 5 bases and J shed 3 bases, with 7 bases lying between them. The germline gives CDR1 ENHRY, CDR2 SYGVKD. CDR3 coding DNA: TGTGCCATCAGTTCAGGGGAAGAGACCCAGTACTTC. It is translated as CAISSGEETQYF.

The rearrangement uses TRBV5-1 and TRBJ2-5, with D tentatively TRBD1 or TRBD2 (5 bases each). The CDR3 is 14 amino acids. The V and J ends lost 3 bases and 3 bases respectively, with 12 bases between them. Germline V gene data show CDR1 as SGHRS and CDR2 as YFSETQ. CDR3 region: CASSSGAGKETQYF. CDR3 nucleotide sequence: TGCGCCAGCAGCTCTGGGGCGGGCAAAGAGACCCAGTACTTC.

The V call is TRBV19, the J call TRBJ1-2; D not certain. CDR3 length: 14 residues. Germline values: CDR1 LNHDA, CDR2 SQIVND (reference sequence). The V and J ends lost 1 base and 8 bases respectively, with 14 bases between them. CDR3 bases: TGTGCCAGTAGTATAGGAGCCGACGAAGGGGGCTACACCTTC. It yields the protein CASSIGADEGGYTF.

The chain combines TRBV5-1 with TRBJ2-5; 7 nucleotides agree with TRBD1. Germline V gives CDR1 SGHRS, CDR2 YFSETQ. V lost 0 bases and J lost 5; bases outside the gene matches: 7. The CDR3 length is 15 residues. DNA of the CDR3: TGCGCCAGCAGCTTGGTAGAGGGGGCAGGGGAGACCCAGTACTTC. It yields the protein CASSLVEGAGETQYF.

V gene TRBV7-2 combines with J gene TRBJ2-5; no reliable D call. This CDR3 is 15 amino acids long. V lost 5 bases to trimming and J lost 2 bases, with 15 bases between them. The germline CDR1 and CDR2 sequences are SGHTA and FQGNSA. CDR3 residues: CASSRRQTRQETQYF. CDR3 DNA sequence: TGTGCCAGCAGCCGCCGGCAGACCCGTCAAGAGACCCAGTACTTC.

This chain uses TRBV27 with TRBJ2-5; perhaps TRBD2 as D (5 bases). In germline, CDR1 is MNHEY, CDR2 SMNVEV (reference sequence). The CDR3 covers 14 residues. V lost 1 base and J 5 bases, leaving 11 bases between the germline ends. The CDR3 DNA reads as TGTGCCAGCAGTTTATACCCGACGGGGGAGACCCAGTACTTC. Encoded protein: CASSLYPTGETQYF.

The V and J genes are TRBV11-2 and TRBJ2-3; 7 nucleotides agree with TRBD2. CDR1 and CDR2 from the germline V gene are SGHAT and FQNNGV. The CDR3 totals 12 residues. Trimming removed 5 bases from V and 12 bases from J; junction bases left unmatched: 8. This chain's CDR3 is CASSPGLERQYF. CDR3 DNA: TGTGCCAGCAGCCCCGGACTAGAGCGTCAGTATTTT. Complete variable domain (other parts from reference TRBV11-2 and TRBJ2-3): EAGVAQSPRYKIIEKRQSVAFWCNPISGHATLYWYQQILGQGPKLLIQFQNNGVVDDSQLPKDRFSAERLKGVDSTLKIQPAKLEDSAVYLCASSPGLERQYFGPGTRLTVL.

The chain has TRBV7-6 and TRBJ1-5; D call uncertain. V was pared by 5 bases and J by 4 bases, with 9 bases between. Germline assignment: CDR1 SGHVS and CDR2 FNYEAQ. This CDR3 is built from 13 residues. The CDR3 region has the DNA TGTGCCAGCAGCCCCTCAACGAATCAGCCCCAGCATTTT. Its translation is CASSPSTNQPQHF.

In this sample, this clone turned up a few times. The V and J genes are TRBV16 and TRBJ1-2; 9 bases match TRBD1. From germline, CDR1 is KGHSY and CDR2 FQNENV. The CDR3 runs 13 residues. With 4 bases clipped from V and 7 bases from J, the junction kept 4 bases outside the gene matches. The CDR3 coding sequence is TGTGCCAGCAGCCCCGACAGGGGGACTGGCTACACCTTC. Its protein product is CASSPDRGTGYTF.

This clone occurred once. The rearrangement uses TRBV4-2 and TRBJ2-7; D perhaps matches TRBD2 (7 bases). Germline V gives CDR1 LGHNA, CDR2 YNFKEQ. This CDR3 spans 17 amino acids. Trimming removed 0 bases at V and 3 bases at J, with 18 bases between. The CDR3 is CASSQDGMAGAVYEQYF. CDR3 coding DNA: TGTGCCAGCAGCCAAGATGGGATGGCGGGGGCCGTCTACGAGCAGTACTTC.

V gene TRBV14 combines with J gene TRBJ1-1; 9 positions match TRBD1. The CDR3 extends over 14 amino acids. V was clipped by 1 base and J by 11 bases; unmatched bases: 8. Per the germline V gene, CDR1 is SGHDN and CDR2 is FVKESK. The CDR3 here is CASSQVSGDRGAFF. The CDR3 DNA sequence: TGTGCCAGCAGCCAAGTAAGCGGTGACAGGGGGGCTTTCTTT.

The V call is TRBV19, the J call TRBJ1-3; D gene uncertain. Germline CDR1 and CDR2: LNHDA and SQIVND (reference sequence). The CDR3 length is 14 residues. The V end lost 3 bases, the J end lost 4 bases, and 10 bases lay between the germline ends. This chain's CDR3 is CASSINRQGNTIYF. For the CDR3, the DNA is TGTGCCAGTAGTATTAACAGACAAGGAAACACCATATATTTT. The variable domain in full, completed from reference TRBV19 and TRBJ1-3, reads DGGITQSPKYLFRKEGQNVTLSCEQNLNHDAMYWYRQDPGQGLRLIYYSQIVNDFQKGDIAEGYSVSREKKESFPLTVTSAQKNPTAFYLCASSINRQGNTIYFGEGSWLTVV.

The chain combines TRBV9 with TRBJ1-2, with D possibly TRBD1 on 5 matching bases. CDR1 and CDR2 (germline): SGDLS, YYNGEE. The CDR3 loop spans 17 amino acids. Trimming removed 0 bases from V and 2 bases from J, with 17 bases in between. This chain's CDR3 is CASSVAWGRDLNYGYTF. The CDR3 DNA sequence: TGTGCCAGCAGCGTAGCATGGGGCAGGGATCTAAACTATGGCTACACCTTC. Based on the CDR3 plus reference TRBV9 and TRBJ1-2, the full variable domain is DSGVTQTPKHLITATGQRVTLRCSPRSGDLSVYWYQQSLDQGLQFLIQYYNGEERAKGNILERFSAQQFPDLHSELNLSSLELGDSALYFCASSVAWGRDLNYGYTFGSGTRLTVV.